This TCR beta chain was identified during a study of cytomegalovirus exposure and HLA in healthy donors. Trimming left V 0 bases short and J 2 bases short, with 10 bases between. In germline, CDR1 is SGHNT, CDR2 YYREEE (reference sequence). This CDR3 region has 15 residues. Amplification used 60 Vbeta primers and 13 Jbeta primers. Produced via immunoSEQ multiplex PCR; TCRdb's table is partial and in-frame only. The repertoire includes fewer than 250,000 clones, 70% to 75% of them detected once, and about 4.8% sits in the top ten. Points from the study as a whole: Most observed TCR sequences were rare, whereas some public TCRs were detected in many donors. Among the sequence variants, a highly shared cluster was likely an artifact of sequencing.

The sample holds many counts of this clone. Its antigen remains unknown. The J gene is TRBJ2-3, the V gene TRBV5-4; D is undetermined. This clonotype was obtained from a man aged 25 to 40 in good health and CMV-seropositive. Sequenced: PBMCs. CDR3 DNA: TGTGCCAGCAGCTTGGAGACTCGCGTCACAGATACGCAGTATTTT. Amino acid sequence: CASSLETRVTDTQYF. Drawing the rest from reference TRBV5-4 and TRBJ2-3, the complete variable domain is ETGVTQSPTHLIKTRGQQVTLRCSSQSGHNTVSWYQQALGQGPQFIFQYYREEENGRGNFPPRFSGLQFPNYSSELNVNALELDDSALYLCASSLETRVTDTQYFGPGTRLTVL.